This T cell receptor beta chain appears in the sequencing data of a study of blood T cell repertoires in COVID-19 (dated by TCRdb to between 2020 and 2021). Study-wide context: Samples covering the acute and convalescent phases of COVID-19 were provided by collaborators in the United States, Italy and Spain. The sample metadata nearly always contained a de-identified subject ID, COVID-19 status, age in years and sex. The repertoires were made available in a free public database intended to serve as a resource for research on the immune response to SARS-CoV-2. Samples came from the ongoing ImmuneRACE study (first 160 participants) plus 1,254 subjects from 6 global collaborators. The material from the prospective study consisted of cDNA or gDNA derived from T cells, B-cell-depleted T cells, or PBMCs. HLA class I and class II types, where available, came from metadata supplied by the sample provider rather than from assay-based typing. Subjects who had been exposed to COVID-19, were actively infected with it, or had recovered from it provided the deeply sampled blood TCRbeta repertoires that made up the dataset. Broader findings and caveats from the paper: The amount of clinical and demographic metadata varied by source and participant and was provided uncurated.

At one collaborating source in Seattle, patients were enrolled during active infection and were followed longitudinally through the course of disease. Whole blood was collected in K2EDTA tubes by collaborating institutions according to the institutions' own protocols. For TCRbeta analysis, collaborator samples were shipped as frozen whole blood, as isolated PBMCs, or as DNA extracted from either sample type. The CDR3, from cysteine to phenylalanine, totals 12 residues. Only the CDR3 DNA stays, 36 bases, in frame from base 1. V lost 4 bases and J lost 10 bases; the stretch between them is 11 bases long. Sequences SGDLS (CDR1) and YYNGEE (CDR2) are obtained from the germline V gene. On this clone: Its antigen remains undetermined. No base quality values were provided; no much bigger clone lies one nucleotide off.

The immunoSEQ Assay, a bias-controlled multiplex PCR, was used to amplify TCRbeta CDR3 regions from genomic DNA. In the original analysis: The number of nucleated cells in each sample was estimated by amplification of reference gene primers within the assay. To quantify the absolute abundance of each unique TCRbeta CDR3 rearrangement, sequence reads were collapsed and filtered. For each sample, productive Simpson clonality was calculated as the square root of Simpson's diversity index across productive rearrangements. This immuneACCESS table, as held by TCRdb, lists in-frame sequences with V and J called but not all clones. Of the missing ones, under half trace to an unresolved V gene in checked studies; the others have no known cause. That table gives V, J and clone size, and the DNA gave D and trimming. This sample has some 200,000 clones in its table, and roughly 80% of those were observed once. Of the sample, about 14% is held by the ten largest clones.

This clonotype was sampled from a woman aged 70-85 years with COVID-19, enrolled during active disease. The sequencing sample was made of peripheral blood. The chain joins TRBV9 to TRBJ2-2, with TRBD1 as a weak D call on 7 bases. The DNA is TGTGCCAGCAGCCCCAGGGGGGAGGAGCTGTTTTTT. Its protein product is CASSPRGEELFF.